These 17 T cell receptor beta chains were all obtained from the same sample, sequenced in a study of cytomegalovirus exposure and HLA in healthy donors (TCRdb year 2017). The method behind the library was the immunoSEQ multiplex PCR assay. TCRdb took this table from immuneACCESS and kept in-frame rearrangements with V and J called. Such tables lack part of the clones; where checked against another copy, unresolved V genes explain under half of the gap, and the rest is unexplained. This sample comprises around 250,000 clones, around 87% of them detected only once. 0.35% to 0.4% of the sample goes to the ten largest clones. The sample comprised PBMCs. The source is a woman aged 18-29 years in good health and CMV-seronegative.

The V and J genes are TRBV2 and TRBJ1-4; D is possibly TRBD1 (5 bases). From germline, CDR1 is SNHLY and CDR2 FYNNEI. V lost 4 bases and J 8 bases, leaving 14 bases between the germline ends. CDR3 size: 14 residues. The CDR3: CASSATFSGEKLFF. The CDR3 DNA reads as TGTGCCAGCAGTGCGACTTTCTCAGGGGAAAAACTGTTTTTT.

V gene TRBV19 combines with J gene TRBJ2-3; 8 bases agree with TRBD1. The length of the CDR3 is 13 residues. V lost 7 bases to trimming and J lost 6 bases; unmatched junction nucleotides: 6. Germline V CDR1 and CDR2: LNHDA, SQIVND (reference sequence). The CDR3 here is CASNLGQADTQYF. The CDR3 nucleotides read TGTGCCAGTAATCTGGGACAGGCCGATACGCAGTATTTT.

This chain links TRBV6-5 with TRBJ2-7; tentatively, D is TRBD2 (6 bases). The CDR3 covers 14 residues. V lost 5 bases and J 6 bases, leaving 17 bases between the germline ends. Per germline, CDR1 MNHEY and CDR2 SVGAGI. The CDR3 here is CASSPPTGEVEQYF. The CDR3 nucleotides read TGTGCCAGCAGTCCCCCGACGGGAGAGGTCGAGCAGTACTTC.

This chain joins TRBV29-1 and TRBJ2-3; 10 bases align to TRBD2. The CDR3 is 14 amino acids. Germline CDR1 SQVTM, CDR2 ANQGSEA. Trimming took 5 bases from V and 7 from J; bases not matched to a gene: 9. The DNA for the CDR3 is TGCAGCGTTTTACTAGCGGGGATACGTTATACGCAGTATTTT. Encoded protein: CSVLLAGIRYTQYF.

The chain links TRBV18 to TRBJ1-5; D might be TRBD1 (6 bases). V was trimmed by 5 bases and J by 2 bases, leaving 7 bases between them. In germline, CDR1 is KGHSH, CDR2 LQKENI. The CDR3 is 13 amino acids. The CDR3 protein is CASSEGGNQPQHF. The CDR3 DNA is TGTGCCAGCTCAGAGGGGGGCAATCAGCCCCAGCATTTT.

V gene TRBV28 combines with J gene TRBJ1-2; D call uncertain. Germline V gene data show CDR1 as MDHEN and CDR2 as SYDVKM. This CDR3 spans 14 amino acids. With 5 bases removed from V and 4 bases from J, the gap between germline ends came to 14 bases. The CDR3 spells CASSGQVLLYGYTF. The CDR3 nucleotides are TGTGCCAGCAGTGGGCAGGTTTTACTCTATGGCTACACCTTC.

The V call is TRBV5-1, the J call TRBJ1-4, with 7 positions matching TRBD1. Losses at the gene ends were 0 bases for V and 6 bases for J; bases not matched to a gene: 2. CDR1 is SGHRS, CDR2 YFSETQ, per germline. The length of the CDR3 is 14 residues. The CDR3 DNA follows: TGCGCCAGCAGCTTGGACAGGGGTTATGAAAAACTGTTTTTT. This gives the protein CASSLDRGYEKLFF.

V is TRBV2 and J is TRBJ2-7, with D tentatively TRBD1 (6 bases). The CDR3 length is 13 residues. Trimming pared 5 bases from V and 3 bases from J, leaving 11 bases between. Germline values: CDR1 SNHLY, CDR2 FYNNEI. The CDR3 reads CASSTDSYYEQYF. The CDR3 bases are TGTGCCAGCAGTACGGACAGCTACTACGAGCAGTACTTC.

The CDR3 coding sequence is TGTGCCAGCAGCTTGGAGCGGGTATTCTACGAGCAGTACTTC. The encoded protein is CASSLERVFYEQYF. This chain links TRBV5-8 with TRBJ2-7; the D gene is possibly TRBD2 (6 bases). Trimming removed 0 bases from V and 3 bases from J, with 10 bases in between. The CDR3 runs to 14 residues. Germline CDR1 and CDR2: SGHTS and YDEGEE.

The chain carries TRBV6-5 and TRBJ1-2, with 11 bases matching TRBD1. The germline V gene has CDR1 MNHEY and CDR2 SVGAGI. V shed 0 bases, J shed 4 bases, and the junction held 4 bases outside the gene matches. The CDR3 extends over 16 amino acids. DNA for the CDR3: TGTGCCAGCAGTTACTCTTGGACAGGGGGCTTCTATGGCTACACCTTC. Its translation: CASSYSWTGGFYGYTF.

The CDR3 loop is CASSWGQGLNEQFF. The CDR3 nucleotides are TGCGCCAGCAGCTGGGGACAGGGCCTCAATGAGCAGTTCTTC. The chain uses TRBV5-1 and TRBJ2-1; 9 positions agree with TRBD1. The CDR3 runs to 14 residues. The V segment lost 3 bases and the J segment 6 bases; nucleotides outside the gene matches: 4. Looked up from germline, CDR1 is SGHRS and CDR2 is YFSETQ.

This chain joins TRBV14 and TRBJ1-1; D unresolved. Germline V gene sequence: CDR1 SGHDN, CDR2 FVKESK. V was trimmed by 0 bases and J by 3 bases, leaving 11 bases between them. The CDR3 covers 15 residues. The CDR3 sequence: CASSQDNSGYTEAFF. For the CDR3, the DNA is TGTGCCAGCAGCCAAGATAACTCGGGATACACTGAAGCTTTCTTT.

This chain links TRBV4-1 with TRBJ2-7; D not resolved. The CDR3 is 14 amino acids. Germline CDR1 and CDR2: MGHRA and YSYEKL. The V end lost 0 bases, the J end lost 3 bases, and 9 bases lay between the germline ends. This CDR3 is CASSQDQHYYEQYV. Written as DNA, the CDR3 is TGCGCCAGCAGCCAAGATCAGCACTACTACGAGCAGTACGTC.

This chain uses TRBV19 with TRBJ1-5, with 7 bases matching TRBD1. Trimming removed 7 bases from V and 4 bases from J; junction bases left unmatched: 7. This CDR3 has 14 residues. Germline CDR1 LNHDA, CDR2 SQIVND (reference sequence). CDR3 DNA sequence: TGTGCCAGTATCTCATTGGGACAGAATCAGCCCCAGCATTTT. This sequence encodes CASISLGQNQPQHF.

The CDR3 region is CSVEGTGGAYYGYTF. The DNA of the CDR3 is TGCAGCGTTGAAGGTACAGGGGGCGCATACTATGGCTACACCTTC. The chain carries TRBV29-1 and TRBJ1-2; 9 bases agree with TRBD1. In germline, CDR1 is SQVTM, CDR2 ANQGSEA. V was clipped by 1 base and J by 3 bases; unmatched bases: 6. This CDR3 has 15 residues.

This chain joins TRBV29-1 and TRBJ2-7, with D maybe TRBD1 (6 bases). Germline assignment: CDR1 SQVTM and CDR2 ANQGSEA. With 8 bases removed from V and 4 bases from J, the gap between germline ends came to 18 bases. The CDR3 contains 13 residues. In DNA form, the CDR3 reads TGCAGCTGTATAGAACAGGGAAAATACGAGCAGTACTTC. Translated: CSCIEQGKYEQYF.

This chain joins TRBV5-1 and TRBJ2-3; TRBD2 aligns across 11 bases. This CDR3 is built from 15 residues. Looked up from germline, CDR1 is SGHRS and CDR2 is YFSETQ. Germline trimming cut 4 bases from V and 5 bases from J; bases unmatched to any gene: 6. In nucleotides, the CDR3 is TGCGCCAGCAGCCTTAGCGGGGGGGCGGTAGATACGCAGTATTTT. It encodes CASSLSGGAVDTQYF.